These 21 T cell receptor beta chains share one sample of origin, sequenced in a study of T cells after yellow fever vaccination. MiXCR, applied by TCRdb to the 5' RACE reads, yields one record per CDR3 protein. The sample lists roughly 120,000 distinct CDR3 sequences; roughly 6.7% were seen once. The material was CD4+ T cells sorted from PBMCs, obtained around 10 days after the first yellow fever vaccination. The receptors stem from a man between 18 and 35 years old who received the YFV17D yellow fever vaccine.

This clonotype was recorded many times. The J gene is TRBJ2-1, the V gene TRBV6-2 or TRBV6-3, with D perhaps given as TRBD1 or TRBD2 (5 bases each). The germline V gene has CDR1 MNHEY and CDR2 SVGEGT. The CDR3 sequence is 14 residues long. Trimming shortened V by 7 bases and J by 0 bases, and 10 bases separated the two germline ends. The CDR3 loop reads CASNEGYSYNEQFF. CDR3 in DNA: TGTGCCAGCAATGAGGGGTACTCCTACAATGAGCAGTTCTTC.

This clonotype was recorded many times. This chain links TRBV29-1 with TRBJ1-1; the match to TRBD1 covers 8 bases. The CDR3 contains 17 residues. V lost 6 bases and J lost 4; bases outside the gene matches: 19. CDR1 SQVTM and CDR2 ANQGSEA come from the germline V gene. The CDR3 protein is CSVGWLGADRGRTEAFF. Here the CDR3 DNA reads TGCAGCGTCGGCTGGCTAGGGGCCGACAGGGGACGCACTGAAGCTTTCTTT. Supplemented by reference TRBV29-1 and TRBJ1-1, the full variable domain reads SAVISQKPSRDICQRGTSLTIQCQVDSQVTMMFWYRQQPGQSLTLIATANQGSEATYESGFVIDKFPISRPNLTFSTLTVSNMSPEDSSIYLCSVGWLGADRGRTEAFFGQGTRLTVV.

This chain links TRBV7-2 with TRBJ2-1; 8 nucleotides agree with TRBD1. V trimming: 1 base; J trimming: 2 bases; junction bases outside the gene matches: 4. Germline lookup yields CDR1 SGHTA and CDR2 FQGNSA. CDR3 size: 16 residues. The CDR3 sequence is CASSLVATGAYNEQFF. Here the CDR3 DNA reads TGTGCCAGCAGCTTAGTCGCGACAGGGGCCTACAATGAGCAGTTCTTC.

This clonotype was seen many times. The junction and the germline gene differ at one end; a read error may be behind it. This chain connects TRBV4-1 to TRBJ1-2, with a weak D call TRBD1 (6 bases). This CDR3 comprises 16 residues. Germline V gene lookup returns CDR1 MGHRA and CDR2 YSYEKL. CDR3 sequence: CPSRPNSGTLYYGYTF. The CDR3 coding sequence is TGCCCCAGCAGGCCAAACTCCGGGACACTTTACTATGGCTACACCTTC.

The table lists this clonotype with many counts. V gene TRBV4-3 combines with J gene TRBJ1-4; weak D call: TRBD1 (6 bases). Trimming removed 4 bases at V and 11 bases at J, with 17 bases between. The CDR3 consists of 14 residues. CDR1 and CDR2 (germline): LGHNA, YSLEER. CDR3: CASSPGAGERKLFF. CDR3 DNA: TGCGCCAGCAGCCCAGGGGCGGGAGAGCGGAAACTGTTTTTT.

This clonotype was seen ten or more times. The chain has TRBV5-4 and TRBJ2-1, with a tentative D call TRBD1 (6 bases). With 6 bases removed from V and 16 bases from J, the gap between germline ends came to 26 bases. CDR3 length equals 14 residues. Per germline, CDR1 SGHNT and CDR2 YYREEE (reference sequence). CDR3 sequence reads: CASTQNAGAVGLFF. The CDR3 DNA is TGTGCCAGCACCCAGAATGCAGGGGCCGTGGGTTTATTCTTC.

This clonotype was detected a few times. The chain couples TRBV4-3 to TRBJ1-2; D remains unclear. The germline V gene encodes CDR1 LGHNA and CDR2 YSLEER. CDR3 length: 13 amino acids. V was pared by 1 base and J by 6 bases, with 9 bases between. The CDR3 nucleotides read TGCGCCAGCAGCCAAGGTATTAAAGATGGCTACACCTTC. It codes for CASSQGIKDGYTF.

This clonotype was seen ten or more times. The chain joins TRBV15 to TRBJ2-7, with TRBD2 matching over 10 bases. The germline V gene encodes CDR1 LNHNV and CDR2 YYDKDF (reference sequence). The V and J ends lost 4 bases and 5 bases, in that order; junction bases with no gene match: 2. The CDR3 runs 13 residues. The CDR3 DNA reads TGTGCCACCAGCACGGGACTAGCGAACGAGCAGTACTTC. This translates into CATSTGLANEQYF.

This clonotype was detected many times. The V and J genes are TRBV6-5 and TRBJ2-4; D unclear. CDR3 length equals 13 residues. From germline, CDR1 is MNHEY and CDR2 SVGAGI. The V end lost 5 bases, the J end lost 8 bases, and 13 bases lay between the germline ends. The CDR3, as DNA: TGTGCCAGCAGTAGGCCTAAGGCAGACATTCAGTACTTC. Protein: CASSRPKADIQYF.

In its sample, this clonotype was seen many times. The chain combines TRBV12-3 or TRBV12-4 with TRBJ2-7, with D perhaps matching TRBD2 (6 bases). This CDR3 contains 13 residues. The ends were cut back, 8 bases at V and 0 bases at J, with 11 bases in the middle. CDR3 coding DNA: TGTGCCAGCGGGGACTGGAGCTCCTACGAGCAGTACTTC. Translated, it gives CASGDWSSYEQYF.

This clonotype was picked up many times. This rearrangement joins TRBV7-2 to TRBJ2-5, with a possible D match to TRBD2 (5 bases). The CDR3 loop spans 13 amino acids. CDR1 is SGHTA, CDR2 FQGNSA, per germline. Trimming left V 5 bases short and J 2 bases short, with 9 bases between. This chain's CDR3 is CASSRTLQETQYF. CDR3 in DNA: TGTGCCAGCAGCCGGACTTTACAAGAGACCCAGTACTTC.

A few counts support this clonotype. The chain has TRBV20-1 and TRBJ1-1; D is uncertain. The V and J ends lost 3 bases and 0 bases respectively, with 8 bases between them. From germline, CDR1 is DFQATT and CDR2 SNEGSKA (reference sequence). CDR3 length equals 13 residues. DNA for the CDR3: TGCAGTGCTAGGGAAACAGTGAACACTGAAGCTTTCTTT. As protein: CSARETVNTEAFF.

This clonotype has a count of ten or more. The chain combines TRBV20-1 with TRBJ2-1, with TRBD2 matching over 16 bases. CDR1 and CDR2 from the germline V gene are DFQATT and SNEGSKA (reference sequence). V dropped 5 bases and J dropped 6; count of bases not matched to a gene: 4. The CDR3 length is 15 residues. The CDR3 nucleotides read TGCAGTGCTGGGACTAGCGGGGGGGCCGGCAATGAGCAGTTCTTC. Its protein product is CSAGTSGGAGNEQFF.

The table lists this clonotype with many counts. The chain recombines TRBV12-3 or TRBV12-4 with TRBJ1-2; 9 bases map to TRBD1. V lost 6 bases to trimming and J lost 4 bases; unmatched junction nucleotides: 9. The CDR3 spans 15 residues. CDR3 amino acids: CASSRPGTGLYGYTF. In DNA, the CDR3 is TGTGCCAGCAGCCGTCCCGGGACAGGGCTCTATGGCTACACCTTC.

This clonotype appeared many times. This rearrangement joins TRBV5-1 to TRBJ1-2; 7 bases match TRBD1. V was pared by 3 bases and J by 6 bases, with 5 bases of the junction left unmatched. This CDR3 region has 13 residues. CDR1 and CDR2 from the germline V gene are SGHRS and YFSETQ. The CDR3 protein is CASSSGQVDGYTF. CDR3 nucleotide sequence: TGCGCCAGCAGCTCTGGACAGGTGGATGGCTACACCTTC. Supplemented by reference TRBV5-1 and TRBJ1-2, the full variable domain reads KAGVTQTPRYLIKTRGQQVTLSCSPISGHRSVSWYQQTPGQGLQFLFEYFSETQRNKGNFPGRFSGRQFSNSRSEMNVSTLELGDSALYLCASSSGQVDGYTFGSGTRLTVV.

This clonotype showed up many times. This chain joins TRBV5-4 and TRBJ2-2; tentative D call: TRBD2 (5 bases). V was trimmed by 4 bases and J by 2 bases, leaving 12 bases between them. CDR1 is SGHNT, CDR2 YYREEE, per germline (reference sequence). The CDR3 contains 15 residues. CDR3 sequence (DNA): TGTGCCAGCAGCCGAGGACTTGGCAACACCGGGGAGCTGTTTTTT. The encoded protein is CASSRGLGNTGELFF.

This clonotype was detected ten times or more. The gene calls are TRBV6-2 or TRBV6-3 and TRBJ1-5, with a possible D match to TRBD1 (5 bases). This CDR3 comprises 14 residues. V was shortened by 6 bases and J by 7 bases, with 16 bases between the two germline ends. CDR1 and CDR2 (germline): MNHEY, SVGEGT. CDR3 residues: CASSWRQGDQPQHF. DNA of the CDR3: TGTGCCAGCAGCTGGAGGCAGGGAGACCAGCCCCAGCATTTT.

This clonotype was seen at least ten times. The rearrangement uses TRBV5-1 and TRBJ1-1; D unresolved. Per the germline V gene, CDR1 is SGHRS and CDR2 is YFSETQ. This CDR3 spans 13 amino acids. Deletions cut 0 bases from V and 1 base from J, with 4 bases between. The DNA for the CDR3 is TGCGCCAGCAGCTTGGCTGGGAACACTGAAGCTTTCTTT. It encodes CASSLAGNTEAFF.

This clonotype was detected many times. V usage is TRBV5-1 and J usage is TRBJ2-1, with 8 bases fitting TRBD2. CDR3 length equals 15 residues. The ends lost 1 base at V and 2 bases at J; junction bases unmatched: 2. Germline values: CDR1 SGHRS, CDR2 YFSETQ. CDR3 DNA sequence: TGCGCCAGCAGCTTGCTCGGGGGGGCCTACAATGAGCAGTTCTTC. Amino acids: CASSLLGGAYNEQFF. The full variable domain, completed using reference TRBV5-1 and TRBJ2-1, is KAGVTQTPRYLIKTRGQQVTLSCSPISGHRSVSWYQQTPGQGLQFLFEYFSETQRNKGNFPGRFSGRQFSNSRSEMNVSTLELGDSALYLCASSLLGGAYNEQFFGPGTRLTVL.

This clonotype has a handful of counts. The chain couples TRBV6-6 to TRBJ2-3; 7 bases match TRBD2. The V gene's germline CDR1 is MNHNY and CDR2 SVGAGI (reference sequence). This CDR3 region has 13 residues. Trimming at V came to 4 bases and at J to 4 bases, leaving 2 bases not matched to a gene. Written as DNA, the CDR3 is TGTGCCAGCAGTTTCGGACTAGCAGATACGCAGTATTTT. It specifies CASSFGLADTQYF.

This clonotype has ten or more counts. The chain combines TRBV5-1 with TRBJ2-3; TRBD2 matches 9 bases. Trimming cost V 4 bases and J 3 bases; bases outside gene matches: 3. The length of the CDR3 is 14 residues. CDR1 SGHRS and CDR2 YFSETQ come from the germline V gene. CDR3 amino acids: CASSGTSNTDTQYF. As DNA, the CDR3 is TGCGCCAGCAGCGGGACTAGCAATACAGATACGCAGTATTTT. The whole variable domain, filled in from reference TRBV5-1 and TRBJ2-3, reads KAGVTQTPRYLIKTRGQQVTLSCSPISGHRSVSWYQQTPGQGLQFLFEYFSETQRNKGNFPGRFSGRQFSNSRSEMNVSTLELGDSALYLCASSGTSNTDTQYFGPGTRLTVL.